The entry below gives a single TCR beta chain sequence along with its context. These data are taken from a study of T cell responses to AZD1222 COVID-19 vaccine. Method: immunoSEQ multiplex PCR; TCRdb's copy keeps in-frame clones and lacks some. Of 60,000 to 85,000 clones in the sample, around three quarters were seen once. The CDR3 runs 13 residues. The V gene's germline CDR1 is SGHAT and CDR2 FQNNGV. Deletions cut 1 base from V and 6 bases from J, with 8 bases between. This clonotype was obtained from an adult who received the MenACWY meningococcal vaccine as a control. The sample in question was peripheral blood, obtained 28 days after the second dose of the MenACWY control vaccine. The chain employs TRBV11-2 and TRBJ2-3; unclear D gene. CDR3 residues: CASSLGGADTQYF. In DNA form, the CDR3 reads TGTGCCAGCAGCTTAGGTGGAGCGGATACGCAGTATTTT. Full variable domain (outside the CDR3, taken from reference TRBV11-2 and TRBJ2-3): EAGVAQSPRYKIIEKRQSVAFWCNPISGHATLYWYQQILGQGPKLLIQFQNNGVVDDSQLPKDRFSAERLKGVDSTLKIQPAKLEDSAVYLCASSLGGADTQYFGPGTRLTVL.